These T cell receptor beta chains were read from a single sample in a study of spatial heterogeneity in lung cancer. TCRdb re-called the 5' RACE reads through MiXCR, storing one row per CDR3 protein. The sample includes several thousand distinct CDR3 sequences, under 3.5% of them seen just once. Sequenced material: lung tumor tissue, taken at surgery. The source is a male donor with early-stage non-small cell lung cancer. Both conserved end residues are part of each CDR3. A D gene is named only where the DNA matches it firmly. Size is omitted from some rows. Given values are once, few, many or a class for expanded clones.

V gene,clone size,J gene,D gene,CDR3 DNA,CDR3 protein
TRBV2,few,TRBJ2-7,TRBD2,TGTGCCAGCAGTCCGGGACTAGCGGGGAGCTCCTACGAGCAGTACTTC,CASSPGLAGSSYEQYF
TRBV7-3,many,TRBJ1-5,.,TGTGCCAGCAGCTTAATCCCGTCTTCGGTTCCCCCCTATCAGCCCCAGCATTTT,CASSLIPSSVPPYQPQHF
TRBV10-3,medium-sized,TRBJ2-2,.,TGTGCCATCAGGAGCCACGGGGAGCTGTTTTTT,CAIRSHGELFF
TRBV5-1,many,TRBJ2-1,.,TGCGCCTCGGAAGGGGGGCCGCACAATGAGCAGTTCTTC,CASEGGPHNEQFF
TRBV7-2,many,TRBJ1-1,.,TGTGCCAGCAGCTTACAGCAGGGGAGGCCAATCACTGAAGCTTTCTTT,CASSLQQGRPITEAFF
TRBV20-1,large,TRBJ1-1,.,TGCAGTGCTAGACAGATTGAAGCTTTCTTT,CSARQIEAFF
TRBV10-3,medium-sized,TRBJ1-1,.,TGTGCCATCAGTTGGACAGATGGGAACACTGAAGCTTTCTTT,CAISWTDGNTEAFF
TRBV6-5,many,TRBJ2-3,TRBD2,TGTGCCAGCACGACTAGCGGGGGTGATACGCAGTATTTT,CASTTSGGDTQYF
TRBV12-3/TRBV12-4,medium-sized,TRBJ2-2,.,TGTGCCAGCAGTCCTAGCGTTGGGGTTGGGGGGGAGCTGTTTTTT,CASSPSVGVGGELFF
TRBV5-6,many,TRBJ1-2,.,TGTGCCAGCAGCTTGGTCGGGGCGCACGACTATGGCTACACCTTC,CASSLVGAHDYGYTF
TRBV27,large,TRBJ1-1,TRBD1,TGTGCCAGCAGCCGGATTGACAGGGGAGAAGCTTTCTTT,CASSRIDRGEAFF
TRBV3-1,many,TRBJ1-1,.,TGTGCCAGCAGCCAAGGGTTGGGGGGCACTGAAGCTTTCTTT,CASSQGLGGTEAFF
TRBV30,many,TRBJ1-1,.,TGTGCCTGTCACCGGTCGGGGGCAAGTTCCACTGAAGCTTTCTTT,CACHRSGASSTEAFF
TRBV29-1,medium-sized,TRBJ2-7,TRBD1,TGCAGCGTTGGGGTGGCGGGACAGGGCCACGAGCAGTACTTC,CSVGVAGQGHEQYF
TRBV2,many,TRBJ1-4,.,TGTGCCAGCAGACCCCTGGGCGATGAAAAACTGTTTTTT,CASRPLGDEKLFF
TRBV7-8,many,TRBJ2-1,.,TGTGCCAGCAGCTTAGACGGGGTTCCCTACAATGAGCAGTTCTTC,CASSLDGVPYNEQFF
TRBV11-1,many,TRBJ2-4,TRBD2,TGTGCCAGCAGCCACCTCGGACTAGCGGGAGCTCAAGCCAAAAACATTCAGTACTTC,CASSHLGLAGAQAKNIQYF
TRBV20-1,many,TRBJ1-4,.,TGCAGTGTGGACGGAAGTAATGAAAAACTGTTTTTT,CSVDGSNEKLFF
TRBV9,many,TRBJ2-7,TRBD2,TGTGCCAGCAGCGCCGGAATGGGGGGGGGGTGCTACGAGCAGTACTTC,CASSAGMGGGCYEQYF
TRBV11-2,many,TRBJ2-3,.,TGTGCCAGCAGCTTAGTGCGCGGGGGCTTGGATACGCAGTATTTT,CASSLVRGGLDTQYF
TRBV20-1,many,TRBJ2-3,TRBD2,TGCAGTGCTAGAGTCGGCAGCGGGGGGGCCGGAGATACGCAGTATTTT,CSARVGSGGAGDTQYF
TRBV7-3,many,TRBJ2-3,TRBD2,TGTGCCAGCAGCTTTAGTCCAGCGGGAGAAGATACGCAGTATTTT,CASSFSPAGEDTQYF
TRBV6-2/TRBV6-3,many,TRBJ2-2,.,TGTGCCAGCAGATTAACAGGAACCGGGGAGCTGTTTTTT,CASRLTGTGELFF
TRBV27,many,TRBJ1-1,.,TGTGCCAGCAGTTTCAGGGGTTATCTTGTGGACACTGAAGCTTTCTTT,CASSFRGYLVDTEAFF
TRBV4-2,.,TRBJ2-7,TRBD1,TGTGCCAGCAGCCAAGACCCTACCGGGACAGGGGACTACGAGCAGTACTTC,CASSQDPTGTGDYEQYF
TRBV29-1,many,TRBJ2-5,TRBD2,TGCAGCGTAACTAGCGGGGCGGCAAAGACCCAGTACTTC,CSVTSGAAKTQYF
TRBV3-1,medium-sized,TRBJ1-1,.,TGTGCCAGCAGCCGCAGGGACCAAGAAGCTTTCTTT,CASSRRDQEAFF
TRBV20-1,medium-sized,TRBJ2-7,TRBD2,TGCAGTGCTAGAGTAAGGGGTAGCGGGAGGGTCAACGAGCAGTACTTC,CSARVRGSGRVNEQYF
TRBV20-1,.,TRBJ2-4,TRBD2,TGCAGTGCTACAGAGCGGGAGTACGGCAAAAACATTCAGTACTTC,CSATEREYGKNIQYF